The 18 T cell receptor beta chains listed next were all sequenced from one sample in a study of technical replicates of blood from a few donors. Profiled with immunoSEQ multiplex PCR; TCRdb holds only in-frame clones, not every one. Of tens of thousands of clones listed, nearly 98% are singletons. The sample taken for sequencing was T cells isolated from PBMCs. The source of these receptors is a human donor in good health.

The CDR3 reads CASSLSPTGGPRGQFF. Written as DNA, the CDR3 is TGTGCCAGCAGCTTAAGTCCGACAGGAGGCCCCAGGGGGCAGTTCTTC. The rearrangement joins TRBV7-2 to TRBJ2-1; weak D call: TRBD1 (6 bases). Germline V lookup: CDR1 SGHTA, CDR2 FQGNSA. V was trimmed by 2 bases and J by 12 bases, leaving 23 bases between them. The length of the CDR3 is 16 residues. Full variable domain (outside the CDR3, taken from reference TRBV7-2 and TRBJ2-1): GAGVSQSPSNKVTEKGKDVELRCDPISGHTALYWYRQSLGQGLEFLIYFQGNSAPDKSGLPSDRFSAERTGGSVSTLTIQRTQQEDSAVYLCASSLSPTGGPRGQFFGPGTRLTVL.

V and J are TRBV7-8 and TRBJ1-3; TRBD1 matches at 9 bases. The trim removed 8 bases at V and 7 bases at J, leaving 6 bases unmatched. Looked up from germline, CDR1 is SGHVS and CDR2 is FQNEAQ. CDR3 length: 13 amino acids. CDR3 in DNA: TGTGCCAGCTCGAGGGACAGGGTGAACACCATATATTTT. Translation: CASSRDRVNTIYF.

The J gene is TRBJ2-1, the V gene TRBV19; D ambiguous. CDR3 size: 12 residues. V dropped 1 base and J dropped 6 bases, with 4 bases sitting between them. Germline V lookup: CDR1 LNHDA, CDR2 SQIVND (reference sequence). CDR3 protein: CASSIGGNEQFF. CDR3 coding DNA: TGTGCCAGTAGTATAGGAGGCAATGAGCAGTTCTTC.

This clone was observed a single time. One junction end disagrees with the germline gene, perhaps due to a read error. V is TRBV2 and J is TRBJ1-5; perhaps TRBD1 as D (5 bases). CDR1 and CDR2 from the germline V gene are SNHLY and FYNNEI. The CDR3 sequence is 13 residues long. The CDR3 region has the DNA TGTGCCAGCAGAGAAGACAGAGATCAGCCCCAGCATTTT. This encodes CASREDRDQPQHF.

The chain is built from TRBV5-1 and TRBJ1-1, with 9 bases aligning to TRBD1. CDR3 length equals 16 residues. Germline CDR1 reads SGHRS; CDR2 reads YFSETQ. J gave up 7 bases and V 1 base, and 11 bases lay outside the gene matches. CDR3 in amino acids: CASSLQSGTGSYEAFF. CDR3 bases: TGCGCCAGCAGCTTGCAATCTGGGACAGGGTCCTATGAAGCTTTCTTT.

The genes are TRBV4-1 and TRBJ1-6; possible D gene TRBD1, 5 bases. CDR3 length: 14 amino acids. Trimming pared 3 bases from V and 8 bases from J, leaving 11 bases between. Germline V gene sequence: CDR1 MGHRA, CDR2 YSYEKL. Here the CDR3 reads CASSHRVGDSPLHF. DNA for the CDR3: TGCGCCAGCAGCCACAGGGTTGGAGATTCACCCCTCCACTTT.

This clone has only one observation. Here the CDR3 DNA reads TGTGCCAGCAGAAACTCGAAATGGGAGACCCAGTACTTC. This encodes CASRNSKWETQYF. The gene calls are TRBV2 and TRBJ2-5; unclear D gene. The germline V and J ends were trimmed by 6 bases and 5 bases, with 13 bases remaining between them. The CDR3 length is 13 residues. CDR1 SNHLY and CDR2 FYNNEI come from the germline V gene.

A single count supports this clone. The rearrangement links TRBV2 to TRBJ1-4; 7 positions match TRBD1. V trimming: 11 bases; J trimming: 8 bases; junction bases outside the gene matches: 14. CDR1 is SNHLY, CDR2 FYNNEI, per germline. This CDR3 region has 14 residues. The CDR3, as DNA: TGTGCCGTTGGAACGACAGGGAATTTGGAAAAACTGTTTTTT. This translates into CAVGTTGNLEKLFF.

The V and J genes are TRBV6-6 and TRBJ2-7; 8 nucleotides agree with TRBD2. This CDR3 is 15 amino acids long. The V segment lost 6 bases and the J segment 1 base; nucleotides outside the gene matches: 8. Germline CDR1 MNHNY, CDR2 SVGAGI (reference sequence). The chain's CDR3 is CASRDPGLGSYEQYF. CDR3 DNA sequence: TGTGCCAGCAGGGACCCGGGACTAGGGTCCTACGAGCAGTACTTC.

The chain joins TRBV15 to TRBJ1-4, with D perhaps matching TRBD1 (5 bases). The CDR3 is 15 amino acids. CDR1 is LNHNV, CDR2 YYDKDF, per germline (reference sequence). V was cut by 6 bases and J by 2 bases, with 13 bases left in between. Here the CDR3 reads CATRRPGRTNEKLFF. DNA of the CDR3: TGTGCCACCAGAAGACCAGGGAGGACTAATGAAAAACTGTTTTTT.

V and J are TRBV6-1 and TRBJ1-5; 10 bases are shared with TRBD1. The V gene's germline CDR1 is MNHNS and CDR2 SASEGT. This CDR3 comprises 17 residues. J gave up 0 bases and V 4 bases, and 6 bases lay outside the gene matches. The CDR3 bases are TGTGCCAGCAGTGGACAGGGGGCCCGGTATAGCAATCAGCCCCAGCATTTT. Translation gives CASSGQGARYSNQPQHF.

The rearrangement links TRBV25-1 to TRBJ2-3, with 9 positions matching TRBD2. CDR3 size: 15 residues. In germline, CDR1 is MGHDK, CDR2 SYGVNS. Trimming at V came to 6 bases and at J to 2 bases, leaving 6 bases not matched to a gene. The CDR3 coding sequence is TGTGCCAGCAGCCTAACTAGCGGGCCCACAGATACGCAGTATTTT. Translated, it gives CASSLTSGPTDTQYF.

This sequence joins TRBV5-1 and TRBJ2-1, with 9 bases identical to TRBD1. Germline V CDR1 and CDR2: SGHRS, YFSETQ. The length of the CDR3 is 17 residues. With 0 bases clipped from V and 3 bases from J, the junction kept 7 bases outside the gene matches. CDR3 amino acids: CASSLGSPGQGYNEQFF. CDR3 DNA sequence: TGCGCCAGCAGCTTGGGGTCTCCGGGACAGGGCTACAATGAGCAGTTCTTC.

The chain combines TRBV4-1 with TRBJ1-6; TRBD1 matches at 10 bases. The CDR3 has 16 residues. Looked up from germline, CDR1 is MGHRA and CDR2 is YSYEKL. With 3 bases clipped from V and 7 bases from J, the junction kept 6 bases outside the gene matches. The CDR3, as DNA: TGCGCCAGCAGCCAGCCGTGGGACAGGGGAAATTCACCCCTCCACTTT. This sequence encodes CASSQPWDRGNSPLHF.

The CDR3 sequence is CASGLNGLAVQETQYF. DNA of the CDR3: TGTGCCAGCGGCCTGAACGGGCTAGCGGTACAAGAGACCCAGTACTTC. This chain uses TRBV28 with TRBJ2-5; 7 positions agree with TRBD2. Trimming at V came to 8 bases and at J to 2 bases, leaving 14 bases not matched to a gene. This CDR3 region has 16 residues. The germline V gene encodes CDR1 MDHEN and CDR2 SYDVKM.

The chain is built from TRBV29-1 and TRBJ1-2; D gene uncertain. This CDR3 is built from 13 residues. Germline CDR1 SQVTM, CDR2 ANQGSEA. Trimming stripped 1 base from V and 3 bases from J, with 9 bases between. The CDR3 reads CSVEGNRDYGYTF. Written as DNA, the CDR3 is TGCAGCGTTGAAGGGAATCGGGACTATGGCTACACCTTC.

This chain joins TRBV28 and TRBJ2-1, with a weak D call TRBD1 (5 bases). V was cut by 1 base and J by 2 bases, with 9 bases left in between. The germline V gene encodes CDR1 MDHEN and CDR2 SYDVKM. The CDR3 covers 15 residues. CDR3 in amino acids: CASSLLQGAYNEQFF. The CDR3 DNA sequence: TGTGCCAGCAGTTTATTGCAGGGCGCCTACAATGAGCAGTTCTTC.

The gene calls are TRBV11-2 and TRBJ2-3; 11 nucleotides match TRBD2. The V and J ends lost 7 bases and 6 bases, in that order; junction bases with no gene match: 9. CDR3 length: 15 residues. Germline values: CDR1 SGHAT, CDR2 FQNNGV. The DNA for the CDR3 is TGTGCCAGCAAGAGACTAGCGGGGAGGCTGGATACGCAGTATTTT. Encoded protein: CASKRLAGRLDTQYF.